The T cell receptor beta chain under discussion was sequenced for a study of TIL therapy for anti-PD-1-resistant metastatic lung cancer. This was the immunoSEQ v3 assay. The data were produced by immunoSEQ multiplex PCR, yet TCRdb's version contains in-frame clones alone and is incomplete. The sample holds tens of thousands of clones; approximately 77% are singletons and the top ten take roughly 7.4%. Time point given: pre-treatment sample, taken before nivolumab and TIL therapy. Most excised metastases sampled were pleural nodules or supraclavicular lymph nodes. Enrollment ran from October 2017 to early 2020. Trimming at V came to 1 base and at J to 10 bases, leaving 6 bases not matched to a gene. Germline lookup yields CDR1 SGHKS and CDR2 YYEKEE (reference sequence). The CDR3 runs to 13 residues.

Sequenced here: tumor tissue, sampled at baseline. V is TRBV5-5 and J is TRBJ1-1; 8 bases fit TRBD1. The clonotype originates from a person aged 25-79 years with non-small cell lung cancer. CDR3 DNA sequence: TGTGCCAGCAGCTTGTCACAGGGGGATGGAGCTTTCTTT. Amino acid sequence: CASSLSQGDGAFF.